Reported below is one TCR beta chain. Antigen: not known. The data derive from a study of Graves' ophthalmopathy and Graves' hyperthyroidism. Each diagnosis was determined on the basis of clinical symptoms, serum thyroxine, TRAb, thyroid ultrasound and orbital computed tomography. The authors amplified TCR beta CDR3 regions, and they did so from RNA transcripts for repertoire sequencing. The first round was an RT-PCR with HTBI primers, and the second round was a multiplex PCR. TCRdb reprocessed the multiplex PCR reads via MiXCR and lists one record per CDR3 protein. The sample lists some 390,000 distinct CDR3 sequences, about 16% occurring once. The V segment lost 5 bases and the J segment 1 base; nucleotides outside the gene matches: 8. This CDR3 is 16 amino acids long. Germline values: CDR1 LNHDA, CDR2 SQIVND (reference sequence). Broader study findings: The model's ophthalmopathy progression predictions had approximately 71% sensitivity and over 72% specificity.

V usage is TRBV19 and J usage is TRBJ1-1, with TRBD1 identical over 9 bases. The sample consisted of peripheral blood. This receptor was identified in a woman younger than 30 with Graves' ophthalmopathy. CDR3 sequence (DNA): TGTGCCAGTAGTCCAGGACAGGGGAGGGAGAACACTGAAGCTTTCTTT. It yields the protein CASSPGQGRENTEAFF.